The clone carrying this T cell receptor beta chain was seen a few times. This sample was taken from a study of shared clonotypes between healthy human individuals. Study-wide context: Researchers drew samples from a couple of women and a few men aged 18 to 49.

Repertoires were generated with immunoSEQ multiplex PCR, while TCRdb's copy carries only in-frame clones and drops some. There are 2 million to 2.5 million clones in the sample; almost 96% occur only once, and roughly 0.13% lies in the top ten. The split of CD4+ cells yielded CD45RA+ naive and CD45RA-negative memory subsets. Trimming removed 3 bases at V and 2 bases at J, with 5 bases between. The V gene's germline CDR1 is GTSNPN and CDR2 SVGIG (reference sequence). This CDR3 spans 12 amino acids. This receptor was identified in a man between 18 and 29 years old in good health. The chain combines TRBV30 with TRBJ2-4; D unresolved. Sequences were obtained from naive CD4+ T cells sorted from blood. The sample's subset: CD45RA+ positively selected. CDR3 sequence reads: CAWRSTKNIQYF. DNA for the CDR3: TGTGCCTGGAGATCGACCAAAAACATTCAGTACTTC. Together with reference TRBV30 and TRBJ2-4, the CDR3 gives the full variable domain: SQTIHQWPATLVQPVGSPLSLECTVEGTSNPNLYWYRQAAGRGLQLLFYSVGIGQISSEVPQNLSASRPQDRQFILSSKKLLLSDSGFYLCAWRSTKNIQYFGAGTRLSVL.